The next 9 T cell receptor beta chains were all read from a single sample in a study of blood T cell repertoires in COVID-19. The assay was immunoSEQ multiplex PCR, and TCRdb's table has in-frame clones only and misses some. The data contain about 190,000 clones, roughly 80% of them singletons. Source material: peripheral blood. These receptors all stem from a man in his fifties or sixties who had recovered from COVID-19.

V gene TRBV6-7 combines with J gene TRBJ1-1, with 8 bases lining up with TRBD1. TRBV6-7 is an open reading frame, and its role is uncertain. With 2 bases clipped from V and 5 bases from J, the junction kept 10 bases outside the gene matches. This CDR3 spans 16 amino acids. In DNA form, the CDR3 reads TGTGCCAGCAGTTACATGGTAGGACAGGGCGGGACTGAAGCTTTCTTT. Protein: CASSYMVGQGGTEAFF.

This chain links TRBV18 with TRBJ2-2; 7 bases are a match to TRBD1. Germline CDR1 KGHSH, CDR2 LQKENI. J gave up 1 base and V 1 base, and 6 bases lay outside the gene matches. The CDR3 covers 17 residues. CDR3 protein: CASSPRGTEMNTGELFF. CDR3 in DNA: TGTGCCAGCTCACCACGGGGGACAGAGATGAACACCGGGGAGCTGTTTTTT.

The chain carries TRBV18 and TRBJ1-3, with D perhaps matching TRBD1 (6 bases). The germline V and J ends were trimmed by 6 bases and 0 bases, with 27 bases remaining between them. Germline CDR1 reads KGHSH; CDR2 reads LQKENI. The CDR3 length is 20 residues. The CDR3 nucleotides read TGTGCCAGCTCTCAACCGGGACAAGGGAACCCCCACCACTCTGGAAACACCATATATTTT. It is translated as CASSQPGQGNPHHSGNTIYF.

A single count supports this clone. This sequence joins TRBV5-1 and TRBJ2-2; D perhaps matches TRBD1 (6 bases). The CDR3 covers 16 residues. The germline V gene has CDR1 SGHRS and CDR2 YFSETQ. The germline V and J ends were trimmed by 2 bases and 2 bases, with 13 bases remaining between them. CDR3 sequence (DNA): TGCGCCAGCAGCTTAATCGGACAGCTTAACACCGGGGAGCTGTTTTTT. It translates to CASSLIGQLNTGELFF.

This clone showed up just once. The J gene is TRBJ2-2, the V gene TRBV4-2; 10 bases align to TRBD2. The CDR3 consists of 20 residues. With 2 bases clipped from V and 3 bases from J, the junction kept 15 bases outside the gene matches. Germline V lookup: CDR1 LGHNA, CDR2 YNFKEQ. CDR3 in amino acids: CASSQIPGLAGEIHTGELFF. Written as DNA, the CDR3 is TGTGCCAGCAGCCAAATTCCAGGGCTAGCGGGAGAAATCCACACCGGGGAGCTGTTTTTT.

V is TRBV27 and J is TRBJ2-1; 8 bases match TRBD2. This CDR3 has 13 residues. Germline loops: CDR1 MNHEY, CDR2 SMNVEV (reference sequence). As DNA, the CDR3 is TGTGAGGCCGGGAGGGCCAGACGTGGGGAGCAGTTCTTC. The encoded protein is CEAGRARRGEQFF.

The rearrangement joins TRBV3-1 (or the pseudogene TRBV3-2) to TRBJ2-7; a weak D match, TRBD1 (6 bases). The germline V and J ends were trimmed by 4 bases and 3 bases, with 13 bases remaining between them. Germline lookup yields CDR1 LGHDT and CDR2 YNNKEL (reference sequence). CDR3 length: 14 residues. This chain's CDR3 is CASSPARGIYEQYF. The CDR3 region has the DNA TGTGCCAGCAGCCCGGCCAGGGGAATCTACGAGCAGTACTTC.

V and J are TRBV6-5 and TRBJ2-7, with D possibly being TRBD1 (8 bases). There are 15 residues in the CDR3. V lost 6 bases and J 6 bases, leaving 21 bases between the germline ends. Per the germline V gene, CDR1 is MNHEY and CDR2 is SVGAGI. The CDR3 reads CASSRQGPGGGEQYF. CDR3 in DNA: TGTGCCAGCAGCAGACAGGGGCCGGGGGGAGGCGAGCAGTACTTC.

This chain links TRBV7-8 with TRBJ2-7, with 9 bases that match TRBD2. With V trimmed by 3 bases and J by 0 bases, 3 bases remained unmatched. Germline V CDR1 and CDR2: SGHVS, FQNEAQ. CDR3 length: 15 residues. This CDR3 reads CASSFSGSISYEQYF. In DNA, the CDR3 is TGTGCCAGCAGCTTTAGCGGGAGTATCTCCTACGAGCAGTACTTC.